This T cell receptor beta chain was sequenced in a study of OX40 agonist ivuxolimab in advanced cancers. Study background: Subjects had a mean age of roughly 60 years, with a range of roughly 20 to 80; roughly 83% were male.

This clone has more than one count but fewer than ten. The target antigen is unknown. Regarding the study as a whole: In the 0.1 to 3.0 mg/kg range, CD4+ and CD8+ blood T cells had expanded clonally by week 6.

Using immunoSEQ multiplex PCR, the repertoire was profiled, and TCRdb retains in-frame clones only, with some absent. In the table there are 80,000 or so clones, roughly 92% of which are singletons. The CDR3 length is 11 residues. V shed 2 bases and J shed 6 bases, with 7 bases lying between them. Germline V CDR1 and CDR2: DFQATT, SNEGSKA (reference sequence). Source: CD4+ or CD8+ T cells sorted from blood, taken in a trial of the OX40 agonist ivuxolimab. The chain has TRBV20-1 and TRBJ1-1, with D unresolved. The sequence was collected from an adult with an advanced solid tumor such as melanoma, head and neck, liver or kidney cancer. CDR3 DNA sequence: TGCAGTGCTAGACCCGGGCCTGAAGCTTTCTTT. As protein: CSARPGPEAFF.